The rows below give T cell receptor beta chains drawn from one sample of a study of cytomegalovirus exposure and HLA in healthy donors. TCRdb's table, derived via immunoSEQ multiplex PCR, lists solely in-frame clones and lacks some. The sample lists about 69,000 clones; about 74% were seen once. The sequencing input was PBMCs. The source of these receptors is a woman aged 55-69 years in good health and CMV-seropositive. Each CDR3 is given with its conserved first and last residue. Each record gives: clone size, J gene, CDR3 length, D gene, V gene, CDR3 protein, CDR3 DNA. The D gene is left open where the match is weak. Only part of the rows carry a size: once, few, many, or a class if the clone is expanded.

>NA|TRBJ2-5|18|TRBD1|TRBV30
CAWSVLFIGKGARETQYF
TGTGCCTGGAGTGTACTTTTTATTGGGAAGGGGGCTCGGGAGACCCAGTACTTC
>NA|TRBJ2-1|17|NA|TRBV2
CASSDLGGASSYNEQFF
TGTGCCAGCAGTGATTTGGGGGGGGCCAGCTCCTACAATGAGCAGTTCTTC
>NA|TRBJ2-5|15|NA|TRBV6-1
CASSVEGGGQETQYF
TGTGCCAGCAGTGTGGAGGGAGGGGGTCAAGAGACCCAGTACTTC
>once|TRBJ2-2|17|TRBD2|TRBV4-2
CASSQGLAGGHDGELFF
TGTGCCAGCAGCCAAGGGCTAGCGGGGGGTCACGACGGGGAGCTGTTTTTT
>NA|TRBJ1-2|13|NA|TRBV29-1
CSAQPGGSYGYTF
TGCAGCGCGCAGCCTGGGGGGTCTTATGGCTACACCTTC
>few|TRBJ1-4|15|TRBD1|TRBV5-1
CASSTDRAPREKLFF
TGCGCCAGCAGCACCGACAGGGCCCCTCGAGAAAAACTGTTTTTT
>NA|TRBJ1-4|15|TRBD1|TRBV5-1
CASSLQGQFNEKLFF
TGCGCCAGCAGCCTACAGGGACAGTTTAATGAAAAACTGTTTTTT
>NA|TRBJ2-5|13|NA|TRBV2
CASSEWGEETQYF
TGTGCCAGCAGTGAATGGGGAGAAGAGACCCAGTACTTC
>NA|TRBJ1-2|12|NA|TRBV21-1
CASGHRGHGYTF
TGTGCCAGCGGACACAGGGGTCATGGCTACACCTTC
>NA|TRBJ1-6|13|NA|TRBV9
CASSPQQDSPLHF
TGTGCCAGCAGCCCACAACAGGATTCACCCCTCCACTTT
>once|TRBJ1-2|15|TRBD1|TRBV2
CASFRDRTANYGYTF
TGTGCCAGCTTCCGGGACAGGACTGCTAACTATGGCTACACCTTC
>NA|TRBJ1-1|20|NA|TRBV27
CASSLMDRETAVKMNTEAFF
TGTGCCAGCAGTTTAATGGATCGGGAGACGGCCGTGAAAATGAACACTGAAGCTTTCTTT
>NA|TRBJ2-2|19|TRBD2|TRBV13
CASSSPGSGLAGNTGELFF
TGTGCCAGCAGCTCCCCGGGGTCAGGGCTAGCGGGAAACACCGGGGAGCTGTTTTTT
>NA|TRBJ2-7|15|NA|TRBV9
CASSAGGGNSYEQYF
TGTGCCAGCAGCGCGGGGGGCGGGAACTCCTACGAGCAGTACTTC
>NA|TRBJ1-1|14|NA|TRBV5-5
CASSLDSTNTEAFF
TGTGCCAGCAGCTTGGACAGCACGAACACTGAAGCTTTCTTT
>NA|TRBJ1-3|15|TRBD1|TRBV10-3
CAIGRGTESGNTIYF
TGTGCCATCGGACGGGGGACAGAATCTGGAAACACCATATATTTT
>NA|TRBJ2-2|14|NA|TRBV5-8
CASSPRMAAGELFF
TGTGCCAGCAGCCCCCGGATGGCGGCCGGGGAGCTGTTTTTT
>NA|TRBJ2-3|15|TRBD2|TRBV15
CATSRSAGVTDTQYF
TGTGCCACCAGCAGATCAGCGGGGGTCACAGATACGCAGTATTTT
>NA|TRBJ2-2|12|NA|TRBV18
CASSHYTGELFF
TGTGCCAGCTCGCACTACACCGGGGAGCTGTTTTTT
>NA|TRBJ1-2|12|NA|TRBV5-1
CASSLGLDGYTF
TGCGCCAGCAGCTTGGGACTGGATGGCTACACCTTC
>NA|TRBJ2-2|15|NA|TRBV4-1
CASSQDGLRTGELFF
TGCGCCAGCAGCCAAGATGGACTACGGACCGGGGAGCTGTTTTTT
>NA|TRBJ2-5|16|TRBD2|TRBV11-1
CASSTLAGGKKETQYF
TGTGCCAGCAGCACCCTAGCGGGGGGAAAGAAAGAGACCCAGTACTTC
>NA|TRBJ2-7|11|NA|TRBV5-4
CASSVSGEQYF
TGTGCCAGCAGCGTTTCGGGGGAGCAGTACTTC
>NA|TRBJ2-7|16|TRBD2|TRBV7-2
CASRKQGTSGAYEQYF
TGTGCCAGCAGGAAACAAGGGACTAGCGGGGCTTACGAGCAGTACTTC
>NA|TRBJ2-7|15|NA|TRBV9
CASSVGVGSSYEQYF
TGTGCCAGCAGCGTAGGGGTGGGGAGCTCCTACGAGCAGTACTTC
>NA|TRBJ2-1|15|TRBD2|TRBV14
CASSNFGLAASEQFF
TGTGCCAGCAGCAATTTCGGACTAGCGGCTAGTGAGCAGTTCTTC
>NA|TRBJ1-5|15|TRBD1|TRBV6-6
CASVTGGRSNQPQHF
TGTGCCAGCGTAACAGGGGGCCGTAGCAATCAGCCCCAGCATTTT
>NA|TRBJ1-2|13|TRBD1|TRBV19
CASGPQGYYGYTF
TGTGCCAGCGGACCACAGGGGTACTATGGCTACACCTTC
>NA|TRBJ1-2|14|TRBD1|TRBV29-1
CSVGRTGNPYGYTF
TGCAGCGTTGGGAGGACAGGGAATCCCTATGGCTACACCTTC
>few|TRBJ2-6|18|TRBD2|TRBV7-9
CASTWGSGRYRGANVLTF
TGTGCCAGCACCTGGGGGAGCGGGAGGTATAGAGGGGCCAACGTCCTGACTTTC
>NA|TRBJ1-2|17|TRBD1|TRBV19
CASSILGTGDNMLGYTF
TGTGCCAGTAGTATATTAGGGACAGGCGACAATATGTTGGGCTACACCTTC
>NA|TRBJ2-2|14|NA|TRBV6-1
CASKEAVNTGELFF
TGTGCCAGCAAAGAGGCGGTGAACACCGGGGAGCTGTTTTTT
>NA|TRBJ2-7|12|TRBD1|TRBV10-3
CAIRDRVLEQYF
TGTGCCATCAGGGACAGGGTGTTGGAGCAGTACTTC
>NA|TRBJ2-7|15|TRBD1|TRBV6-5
CASSWSGTEYYEQYF
TGTGCCAGCAGTTGGTCCGGGACAGAATACTACGAGCAGTACTTC
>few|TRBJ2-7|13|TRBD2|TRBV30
CAWRLAGVYEQYF
TGTGCCTGGAGGCTAGCGGGAGTCTACGAGCAGTACTTC
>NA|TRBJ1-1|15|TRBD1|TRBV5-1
CASSSGQAINTEAFF
TGCGCCAGCAGCTCCGGACAGGCAATCAACACTGAAGCTTTCTTT
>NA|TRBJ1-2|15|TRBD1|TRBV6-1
CASSPAGTANYGYTF
TGTGCCAGCAGCCCCGCCGGGACAGCAAACTATGGCTACACCTTC
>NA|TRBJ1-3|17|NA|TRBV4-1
CASSQARDRNSGNTIYF
TGCGCCAGCAGCCAAGCCCGAGACAGGAACTCTGGAAACACCATATATTTT
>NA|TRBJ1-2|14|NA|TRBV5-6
CASSLAGSHYGYTF
TGTGCCAGCAGCTTGGCAGGCTCCCACTATGGCTACACCTTC
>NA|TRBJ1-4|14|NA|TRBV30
CAWSPDGGREKLFF
TGTGCCTGGAGTCCGGACGGAGGCCGGGAAAAACTGTTTTTT
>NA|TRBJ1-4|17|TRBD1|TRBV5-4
CASSIRDRGRISEKLFF
TGTGCCAGCAGCATACGGGACAGGGGGCGAATAAGTGAAAAACTGTTTTTT
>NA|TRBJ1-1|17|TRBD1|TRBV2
CASKLTGVPPVNTEAFF
TGTGCCAGCAAATTAACAGGGGTCCCCCCAGTGAACACTGAAGCTTTCTTT
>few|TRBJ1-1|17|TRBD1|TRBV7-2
CASSLPSRGQMNTEAFF
TGTGCCAGCAGCCTCCCAAGCCGGGGACAGATGAACACTGAAGCTTTCTTT
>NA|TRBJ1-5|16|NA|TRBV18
CASSPGTGIRNQPQHF
TGTGCCAGCTCACCAGGAACAGGGATTAGGAATCAGCCCCAGCATTTT
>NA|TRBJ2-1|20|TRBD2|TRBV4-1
CASSQVAGTSGPSSYNEQFF
TGCGCCAGCAGCCAAGTTGCCGGGACTAGTGGACCTAGCTCCTACAATGAGCAGTTCTTC
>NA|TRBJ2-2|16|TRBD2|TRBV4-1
CASSQLAGEGSGELFF
TGCGCCAGCAGTCAACTAGCGGGAGAGGGTTCCGGGGAGCTGTTTTTT
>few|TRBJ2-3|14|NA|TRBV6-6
CASSYGPQRDTQYF
TGTGCCAGCAGTTACGGGCCCCAAAGGGATACGCAGTATTTT
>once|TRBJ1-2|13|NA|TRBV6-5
CASSERTAYGYTF
TGTGCCAGCAGTGAAAGGACAGCTTATGGCTACACCTTC
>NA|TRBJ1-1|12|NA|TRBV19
CASRFGQSEAFF
TGTGCCAGTAGGTTTGGGCAATCTGAAGCTTTCTTT
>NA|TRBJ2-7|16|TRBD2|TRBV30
CAWSFGTSGSAWEQYF
TGTGCCTGGAGTTTCGGGACTAGCGGGAGCGCTTGGGAGCAGTACTTC